This record looks at one T cell receptor beta chain sequence and its context. Its antigen is not identified. The source of the sample is a study of vaccination and CD4 T cells after COVID-19. For the study at large: Two of the convalescents were Hispanic, and convalescents were six males and four females.

The Oncomine TCR Beta short-read assay sequenced DNA from cultured CD4+ T cells. From the PCR reads, TCRdb called clonotypes with MiXCR, one entry per CDR3 protein. The sample comprises several thousand distinct CDR3 sequences, roughly 50% of which are singletons, and about 35% rests with the top ten. This sample's treatment: roughly 11-day PBMC culture with coronavirus spike peptide pools or control peptides (ViraFEST assay). Prior to the COVID-19 pandemic (2011-2018), the unexposed donor's CD4+ T cells were collected. The specimen sequenced was CD4+ T cells from blood, cultured in vitro. This receptor was identified in a human donor in good health.

The CDR3: CASSVLAGTDTQYF. CDR3 DNA: TGTGCCAGCAGTGTCCTAGCGGGCACAGATACGCAGTATTTT. The rearrangement joins TRBV6-1 to TRBJ2-3, with 7 bases fitting TRBD2. V shed 4 bases and J 1 base; nucleotides not matched to a gene: 2. This CDR3 has 14 amino acids. Per the germline V gene, CDR1 is MNHNS and CDR2 is SASEGT.